The 5 T cell receptor beta chains below all came from one sample that was sequenced in a study of control samples from healthy donors and cancer patients. The repertoire was sequenced with immunoSEQ multiplex PCR; TCRdb's copy has only in-frame clones and lacks some. The top ten clones hold 13% of a sample with around 250,000 clones, roughly 87% of them seen once. The sequenced sample was PBMCs. The receptors were sampled from a woman aged 60 to 75 with lung cancer.

The J gene is TRBJ2-7, the V gene TRBV5-5; 7 bases match TRBD1. In germline, CDR1 is SGHKS, CDR2 YYEKEE (reference sequence). J was trimmed by 6 bases and V by 0 bases; bases with no gene match: 9. The CDR3 has 15 amino acids. The CDR3 nucleotides read TGTGCCAGCAGCTTGGTGGCAGGGGGTGGGGGCGAGCAGTACTTC. The encoded protein is CASSLVAGGGGEQYF.

This chain joins TRBV13 and TRBJ2-7; D is undetermined. The ends were cut back, 5 bases at V and 1 base at J, with 12 bases in the middle. From germline, CDR1 is PRHDT and CDR2 FYEKMQ (reference sequence). The CDR3 length is 14 residues. The CDR3 region has the DNA TGTGCCAGCAGCCCCGACGGACGATCCTACGAGCAGTACTTC. Its translation is CASSPDGRSYEQYF.

The chain has TRBV7-2 and TRBJ1-4; D gene unclear. Trimming pared 2 bases from V and 0 bases from J, leaving 7 bases between. From germline, CDR1 is SGHTA and CDR2 FQGNSA. The CDR3 is 15 residues long. For the CDR3, the DNA is TGTGCCAGCAGCTTACAGGCAACAACTAATGAAAAACTGTTTTTT. Protein: CASSLQATTNEKLFF. The entire variable domain, with the rest obtained from reference TRBV7-2 and TRBJ1-4, is as follows: GAGVSQSPSNKVTEKGKDVELRCDPISGHTALYWYRQSLGQGLEFLIYFQGNSAPDKSGLPSDRFSAERTGGSVSTLTIQRTQQEDSAVYLCASSLQATTNEKLFFGSGTQLSVL.

The J gene is TRBJ1-1, the V gene TRBV7-9; 7 bases align to TRBD1. The CDR3 spans 15 residues. In germline, CDR1 is SEHNR, CDR2 FQNEAQ (reference sequence). V lost 2 bases and J lost 6; bases outside the gene matches: 9. CDR3 coding DNA: TGTGCCAGCAGCTTAACTACAGGGGTGAATCCTGAAGCTTTCTTT. This sequence encodes CASSLTTGVNPEAFF.

The DNA for the CDR3 is TGCGCCAGCAGCTCACAAGGGGGGGGTTACGAGGGCTACACCTTC. Translation: CASSSQGGGYEGYTF. V usage is TRBV5-1 and J usage is TRBJ1-2; possibly TRBD1 for D (6 bases). V gave up 3 bases and J gave up 8 bases, with 20 bases separating them. CDR1 is SGHRS, CDR2 YFSETQ, per germline. This CDR3 has 15 residues.